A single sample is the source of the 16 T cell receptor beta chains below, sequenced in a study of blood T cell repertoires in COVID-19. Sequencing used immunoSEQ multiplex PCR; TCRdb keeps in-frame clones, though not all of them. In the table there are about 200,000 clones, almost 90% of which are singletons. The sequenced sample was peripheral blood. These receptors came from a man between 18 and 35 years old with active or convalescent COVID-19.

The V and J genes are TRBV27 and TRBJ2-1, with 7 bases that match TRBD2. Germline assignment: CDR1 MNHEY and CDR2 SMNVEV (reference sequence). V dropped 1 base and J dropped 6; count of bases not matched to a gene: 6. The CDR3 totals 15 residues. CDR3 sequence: CASSLYWEGSNEQFF. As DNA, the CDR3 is TGTGCCAGCAGTTTATATTGGGAGGGGTCCAATGAGCAGTTCTTC.

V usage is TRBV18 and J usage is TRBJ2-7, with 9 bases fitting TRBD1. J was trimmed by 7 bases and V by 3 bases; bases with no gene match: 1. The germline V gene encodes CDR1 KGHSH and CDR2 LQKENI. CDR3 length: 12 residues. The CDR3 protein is CASSPGTGEQYF. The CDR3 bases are TGTGCCAGCTCACCCGGGACAGGGGAGCAGTACTTC.

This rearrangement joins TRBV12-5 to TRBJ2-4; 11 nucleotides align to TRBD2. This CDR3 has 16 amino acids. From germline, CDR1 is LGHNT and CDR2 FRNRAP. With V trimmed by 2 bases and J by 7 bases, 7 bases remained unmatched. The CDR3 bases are TGTGCTAGTGGTTTGACCATAGCGGGAGGGCGGAACATTCAGTACTTC. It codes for CASGLTIAGGRNIQYF.

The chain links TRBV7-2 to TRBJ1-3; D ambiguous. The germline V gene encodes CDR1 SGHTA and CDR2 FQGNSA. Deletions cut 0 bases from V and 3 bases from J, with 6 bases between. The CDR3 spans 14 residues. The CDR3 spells CASSLAAGGNTIYF. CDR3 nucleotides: TGTGCCAGCAGCTTAGCGGCAGGTGGAAACACCATATATTTT.

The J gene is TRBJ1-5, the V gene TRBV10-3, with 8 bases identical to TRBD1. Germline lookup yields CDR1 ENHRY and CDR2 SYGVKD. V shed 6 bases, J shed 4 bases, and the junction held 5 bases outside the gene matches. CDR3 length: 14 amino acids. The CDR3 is CAIREGTGNQPQHF. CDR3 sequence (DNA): TGTGCCATCAGGGAAGGGACAGGAAATCAGCCCCAGCATTTT.

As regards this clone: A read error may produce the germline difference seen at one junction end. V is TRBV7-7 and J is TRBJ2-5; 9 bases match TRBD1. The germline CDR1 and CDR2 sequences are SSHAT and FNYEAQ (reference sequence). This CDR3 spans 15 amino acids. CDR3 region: CASSPGVGQGQTQYF. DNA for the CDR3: TGTGCTAGCAGCCCCGGTGTGGGACAGGGCCAGACCCAGTACTTC.

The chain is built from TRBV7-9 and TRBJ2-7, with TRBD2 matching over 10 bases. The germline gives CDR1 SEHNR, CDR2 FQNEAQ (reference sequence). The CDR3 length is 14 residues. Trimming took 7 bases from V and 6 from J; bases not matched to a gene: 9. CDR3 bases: TGTGCCAGCACCCCGGGGACTAGCGACTTCGAGCAGTACTTC. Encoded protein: CASTPGTSDFEQYF. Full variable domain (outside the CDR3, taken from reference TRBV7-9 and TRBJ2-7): DTGVSQNPRHKITKRGQNVTFRCDPISEHNRLYWYRQTLGQGPEFLTYFQNEAQLEKSRLLSDRFSAERPKGSFSTLEIQRTEQGDSAMYLCASTPGTSDFEQYFGPGTRLTVT.

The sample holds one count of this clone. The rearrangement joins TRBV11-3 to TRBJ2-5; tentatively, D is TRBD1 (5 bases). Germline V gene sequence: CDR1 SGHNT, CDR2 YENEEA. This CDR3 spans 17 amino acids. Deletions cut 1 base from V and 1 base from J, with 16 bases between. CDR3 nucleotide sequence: TGTGCCAGCAGCTTAGGGGCCACGACAGCAGGCCAAGAGACCCAGTACTTC. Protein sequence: CASSLGATTAGQETQYF.

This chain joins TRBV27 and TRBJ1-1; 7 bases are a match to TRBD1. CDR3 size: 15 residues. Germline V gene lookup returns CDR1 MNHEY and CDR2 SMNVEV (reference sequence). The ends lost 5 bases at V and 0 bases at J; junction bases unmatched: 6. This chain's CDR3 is CASSATGVMNTEAFF. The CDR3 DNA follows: TGTGCCAGCAGTGCCACAGGGGTAATGAACACTGAAGCTTTCTTT.

Here the CDR3 reads CASSVADHQPQHF. CDR3 coding DNA: TGTGCCAGCAGCGTGGCCGATCATCAGCCCCAGCATTTT. The genes are TRBV6-5 and TRBJ1-5; no definite D call. This CDR3 comprises 13 residues. Trimming removed 6 bases from V and 5 bases from J, with 11 bases in between. Germline V gene sequence: CDR1 MNHEY, CDR2 SVGAGI.

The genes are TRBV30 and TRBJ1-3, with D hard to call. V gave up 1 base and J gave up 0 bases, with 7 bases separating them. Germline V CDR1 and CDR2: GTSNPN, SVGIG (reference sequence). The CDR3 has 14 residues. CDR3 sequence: CAWSDKNSGNTIYF. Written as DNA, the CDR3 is TGTGCCTGGAGTGATAAAAACTCTGGAAACACCATATATTTT.

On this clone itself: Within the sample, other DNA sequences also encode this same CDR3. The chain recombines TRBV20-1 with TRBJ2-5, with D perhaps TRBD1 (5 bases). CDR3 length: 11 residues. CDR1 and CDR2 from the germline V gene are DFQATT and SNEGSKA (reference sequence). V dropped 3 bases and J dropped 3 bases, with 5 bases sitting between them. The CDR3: CSARTEETQYF. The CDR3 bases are TGCAGTGCTAGGACAGAAGAGACCCAGTACTTC.

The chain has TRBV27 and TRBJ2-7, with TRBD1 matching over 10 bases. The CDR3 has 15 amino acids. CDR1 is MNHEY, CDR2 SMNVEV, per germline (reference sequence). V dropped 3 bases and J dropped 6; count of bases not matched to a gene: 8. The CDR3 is CASSFTDRGLGEQYF. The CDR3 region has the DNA TGTGCCAGCAGTTTTACCGACAGGGGGCTTGGCGAGCAGTACTTC.

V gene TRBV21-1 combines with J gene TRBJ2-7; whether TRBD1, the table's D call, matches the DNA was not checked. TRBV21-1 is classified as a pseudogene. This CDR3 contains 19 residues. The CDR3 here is CASSILGRTRAVSSYEQYF. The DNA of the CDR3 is TGTGCCAGCAGCATACTTGGACGGACCAGGGCAGTGAGCTCCTACGAGCAGTACTTC.

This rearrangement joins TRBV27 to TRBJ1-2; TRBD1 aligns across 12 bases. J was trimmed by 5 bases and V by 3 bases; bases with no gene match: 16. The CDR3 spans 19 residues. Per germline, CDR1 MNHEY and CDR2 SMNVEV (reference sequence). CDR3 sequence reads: CASSFTGQGASLAAYGYTF. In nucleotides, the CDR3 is TGTGCCAGCAGTTTCACGGGACAGGGGGCAAGTCTGGCTGCATATGGCTACACCTTC.

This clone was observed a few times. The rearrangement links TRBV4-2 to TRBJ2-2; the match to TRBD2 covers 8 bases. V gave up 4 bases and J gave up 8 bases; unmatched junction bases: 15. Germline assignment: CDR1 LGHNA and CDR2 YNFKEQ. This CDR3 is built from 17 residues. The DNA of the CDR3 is TGTGCCAGCAGCCCATACTCACCGGCGGGAGGCGGTGGGGAGCTGTTTTTT. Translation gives CASSPYSPAGGGGELFF.